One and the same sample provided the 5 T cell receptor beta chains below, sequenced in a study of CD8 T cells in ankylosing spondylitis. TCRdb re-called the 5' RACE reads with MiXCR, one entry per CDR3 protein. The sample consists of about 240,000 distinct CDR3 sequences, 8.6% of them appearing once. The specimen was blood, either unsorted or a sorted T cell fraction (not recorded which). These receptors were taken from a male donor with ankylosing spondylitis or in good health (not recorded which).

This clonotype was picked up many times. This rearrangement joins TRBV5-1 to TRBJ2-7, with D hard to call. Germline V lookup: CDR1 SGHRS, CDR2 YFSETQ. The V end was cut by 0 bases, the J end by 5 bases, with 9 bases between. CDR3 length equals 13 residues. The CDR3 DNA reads TGCGCCAGCAGCTTGGGGACCGCCCACGAGCAGTACTTC. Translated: CASSLGTAHEQYF.

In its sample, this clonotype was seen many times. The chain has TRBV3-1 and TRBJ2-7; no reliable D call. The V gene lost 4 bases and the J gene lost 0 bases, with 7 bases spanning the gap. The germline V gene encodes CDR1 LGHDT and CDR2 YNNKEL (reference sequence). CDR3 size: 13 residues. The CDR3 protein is CASSPGVSYEQYF. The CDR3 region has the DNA TGTGCCAGCAGCCCAGGAGTCTCCTACGAGCAGTACTTC.

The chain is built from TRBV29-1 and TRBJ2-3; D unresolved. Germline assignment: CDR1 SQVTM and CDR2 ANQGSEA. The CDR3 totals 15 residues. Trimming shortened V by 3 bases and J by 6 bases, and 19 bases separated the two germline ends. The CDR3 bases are TGCAGCGTTGACCGAATTGGAATCAGCTCGGATACGCAGTATTTT. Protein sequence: CSVDRIGISSDTQYF.

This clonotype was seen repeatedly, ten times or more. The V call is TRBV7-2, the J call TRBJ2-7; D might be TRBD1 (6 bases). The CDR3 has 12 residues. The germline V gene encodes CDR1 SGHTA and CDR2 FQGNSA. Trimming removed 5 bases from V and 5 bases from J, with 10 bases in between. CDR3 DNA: TGTGCCAGCAGCGCAGACAGGAACGAGCAGTACTTC. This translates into CASSADRNEQYF.

The CDR3 loop reads CASSLAGGDSNQPQHF. For the CDR3, the DNA is TGTGCCAGCAGCTTAGCAGGAGGAGATAGCAATCAGCCCCAGCATTTT. The V and J genes are TRBV7-6 and TRBJ1-5, with D hard to call. Per the germline V gene, CDR1 is SGHVS and CDR2 is FNYEAQ. Trimming left V 0 bases short and J 0 bases short, with 9 bases between. CDR3 size: 16 residues.